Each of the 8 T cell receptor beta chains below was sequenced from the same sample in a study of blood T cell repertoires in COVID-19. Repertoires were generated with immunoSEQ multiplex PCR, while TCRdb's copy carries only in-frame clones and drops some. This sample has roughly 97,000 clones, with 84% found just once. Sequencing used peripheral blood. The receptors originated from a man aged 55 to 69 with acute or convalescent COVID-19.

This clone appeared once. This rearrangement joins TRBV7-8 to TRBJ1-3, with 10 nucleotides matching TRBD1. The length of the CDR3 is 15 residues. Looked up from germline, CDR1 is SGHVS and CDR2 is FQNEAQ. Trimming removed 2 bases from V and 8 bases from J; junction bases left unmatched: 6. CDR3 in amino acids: CASSLWDRGADTIYF. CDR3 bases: TGTGCCAGCAGCTTATGGGACAGGGGTGCGGACACCATATATTTT.

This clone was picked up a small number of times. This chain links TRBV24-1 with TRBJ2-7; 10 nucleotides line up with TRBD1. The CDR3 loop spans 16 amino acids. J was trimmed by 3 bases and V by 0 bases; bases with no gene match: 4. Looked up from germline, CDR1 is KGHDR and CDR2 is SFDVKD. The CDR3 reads CATSDLRTGGYYEQYV. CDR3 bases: TGTGCCACCAGTGATTTGCGGACAGGGGGGTACTACGAGCAGTACGTC.

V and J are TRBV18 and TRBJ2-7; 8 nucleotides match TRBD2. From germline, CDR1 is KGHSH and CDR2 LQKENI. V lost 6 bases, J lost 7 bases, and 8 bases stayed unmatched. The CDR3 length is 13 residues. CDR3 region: CASSEREKGEQYF. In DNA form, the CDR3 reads TGTGCCAGCTCGGAGCGGGAGAAAGGGGAGCAGTACTTC. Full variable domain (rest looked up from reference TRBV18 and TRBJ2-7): NAGVMQNPRHLVRRRGQEARLRCSPMKGHSHVYWYRQLPEEGLKFMVYLQKENIIDESGMPKERFSAEFPKEGPSILRIQQVVRGDSAAYFCASSEREKGEQYFGPGTRLTVT.

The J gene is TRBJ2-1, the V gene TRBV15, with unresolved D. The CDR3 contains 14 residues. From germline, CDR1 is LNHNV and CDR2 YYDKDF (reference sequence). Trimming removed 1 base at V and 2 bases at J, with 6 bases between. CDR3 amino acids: CATSRGTAYNEQFF. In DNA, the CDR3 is TGTGCCACCAGCAGAGGCACAGCCTACAATGAGCAGTTCTTC.

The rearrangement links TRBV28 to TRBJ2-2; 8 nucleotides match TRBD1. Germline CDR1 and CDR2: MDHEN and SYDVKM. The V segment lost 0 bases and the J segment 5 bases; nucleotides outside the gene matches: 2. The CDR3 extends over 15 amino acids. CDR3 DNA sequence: TGTGCCAGCAGTTTATGGGACAGGGCTACCGGGGAGCTGTTTTTT. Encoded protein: CASSLWDRATGELFF.

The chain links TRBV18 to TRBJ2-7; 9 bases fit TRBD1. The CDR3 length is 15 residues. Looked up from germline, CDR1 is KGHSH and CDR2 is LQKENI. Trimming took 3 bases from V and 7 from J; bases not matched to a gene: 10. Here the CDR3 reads CASSPFGTGTREQYF. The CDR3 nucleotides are TGTGCCAGCTCACCCTTCGGGACAGGGACGCGGGAGCAGTACTTC.

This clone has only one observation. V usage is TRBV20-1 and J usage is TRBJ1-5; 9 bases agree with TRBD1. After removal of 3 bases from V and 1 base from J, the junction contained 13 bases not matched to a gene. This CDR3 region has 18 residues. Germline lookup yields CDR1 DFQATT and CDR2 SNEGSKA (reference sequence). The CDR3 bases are TGCAGTGCTAGTGTCCCGGGACAGGGAGTCGGCAGCAATCAGCCCCAGCATTTT. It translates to CSASVPGQGVGSNQPQHF.

The CDR3 here is CASSTGQGDTGELFF. CDR3 sequence (DNA): TGTGCCAGCAGTACTGGACAGGGGGACACCGGGGAGCTGTTTTTT. This chain links TRBV6-2 or TRBV6-3 with TRBJ2-2; 10 positions agree with TRBD1. CDR3 length equals 15 residues. CDR1 and CDR2 (germline): MNHEY, SVGEGT. J lost 3 bases, V lost 5 bases, and 3 bases had no gene match.